This T cell receptor (beta chain) was sequenced for a study of regulatory T cells in long-lasting Graves disease. Whole-study findings and limits: For persistent Graves' patients, TCR diversity was lower than for newly diagnosed ones. Accuracy was perhaps lowered by the small sample size.

The ends were cut back, 1 base at V and 2 bases at J, with 15 bases in the middle. The germline gives CDR1 LNHDA, CDR2 SQIVND (reference sequence). There are 18 residues in the CDR3. Comment on this clonotype: Its antigen remains unknown.

Noted time point: persistent/refractory GD, antithyroid drugs over 5 years with positive TRAb. RNA from PBMCs was the source of the TCR library. In building TCR beta libraries, iRepertoire HTBI primers were used together with Arm-PCR of CDR3 regions. Using its own MiXCR run on the multiplex PCR reads, TCRdb lists one record per CDR3 protein. Counted here are some 470,000 distinct CDR3 sequences, 20% to 25% occurring once; the ten biggest clones make up roughly 7.7%. The rearrangement joins TRBV19 to TRBJ2-6; D perhaps matches TRBD1 (7 bases). This clonotype was obtained from a female donor with Graves disease. This specimen was peripheral blood mononuclear cells (PBMCs), taken when the disease was refractory, from a patient treated with antithyroid drugs. The CDR3 here is CASSIVAGGSTGANVLTF. CDR3 nucleotides: TGTGCCAGTAGTATAGTGGCAGGGGGGTCTACTGGGGCCAACGTCCTGACTTTC.